This paragraph reports one T cell receptor beta chain. Its specificity is unknown. One entry per CDR3 protein results from TCRdb running MiXCR on the reads. Found here are 640,000 or so distinct CDR3 sequences, 33% of them singletons; the top ten hold around a sixth. This record belongs to a study of T cell repertoires in cytomegalovirus infection. Study findings and constraints: CMV carriers with the relevant HLA were identified by cumulative public TCR beta family frequency.

Germline CDR1 is MGHRA and CDR2 is YSYEKL. The CDR3 consists of 14 residues. The V and J ends lost 0 bases and 5 bases respectively, with 10 bases between them. The chain couples TRBV4-1 to TRBJ1-2, with D maybe TRBD1 (5 bases). This receptor was taken from a human donor in good health (CMV status not recorded). Some clones in this sample may be carry-over from other donors' samples. The sequenced sample was cultured PBMCs, obtained from culture after CMV antigen stimulation. The CDR3: CASSQEARDYGYTF. CDR3 coding DNA: TGCGCCAGCAGCCAAGAAGCCAGGGATTATGGCTACACCTTC.